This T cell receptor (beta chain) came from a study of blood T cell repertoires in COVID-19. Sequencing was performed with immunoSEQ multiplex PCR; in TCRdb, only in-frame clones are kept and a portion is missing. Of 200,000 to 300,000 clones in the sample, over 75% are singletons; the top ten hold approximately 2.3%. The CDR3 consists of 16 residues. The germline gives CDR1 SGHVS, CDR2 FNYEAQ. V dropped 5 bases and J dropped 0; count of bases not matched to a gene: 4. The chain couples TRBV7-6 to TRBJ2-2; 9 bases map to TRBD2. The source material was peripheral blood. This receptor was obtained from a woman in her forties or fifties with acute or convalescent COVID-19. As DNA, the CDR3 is TGTGCCAGCAGCGGGTGGACTAGCGCGAACACCGGGGAGCTGTTTTTT. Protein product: CASSGWTSANTGELFF.